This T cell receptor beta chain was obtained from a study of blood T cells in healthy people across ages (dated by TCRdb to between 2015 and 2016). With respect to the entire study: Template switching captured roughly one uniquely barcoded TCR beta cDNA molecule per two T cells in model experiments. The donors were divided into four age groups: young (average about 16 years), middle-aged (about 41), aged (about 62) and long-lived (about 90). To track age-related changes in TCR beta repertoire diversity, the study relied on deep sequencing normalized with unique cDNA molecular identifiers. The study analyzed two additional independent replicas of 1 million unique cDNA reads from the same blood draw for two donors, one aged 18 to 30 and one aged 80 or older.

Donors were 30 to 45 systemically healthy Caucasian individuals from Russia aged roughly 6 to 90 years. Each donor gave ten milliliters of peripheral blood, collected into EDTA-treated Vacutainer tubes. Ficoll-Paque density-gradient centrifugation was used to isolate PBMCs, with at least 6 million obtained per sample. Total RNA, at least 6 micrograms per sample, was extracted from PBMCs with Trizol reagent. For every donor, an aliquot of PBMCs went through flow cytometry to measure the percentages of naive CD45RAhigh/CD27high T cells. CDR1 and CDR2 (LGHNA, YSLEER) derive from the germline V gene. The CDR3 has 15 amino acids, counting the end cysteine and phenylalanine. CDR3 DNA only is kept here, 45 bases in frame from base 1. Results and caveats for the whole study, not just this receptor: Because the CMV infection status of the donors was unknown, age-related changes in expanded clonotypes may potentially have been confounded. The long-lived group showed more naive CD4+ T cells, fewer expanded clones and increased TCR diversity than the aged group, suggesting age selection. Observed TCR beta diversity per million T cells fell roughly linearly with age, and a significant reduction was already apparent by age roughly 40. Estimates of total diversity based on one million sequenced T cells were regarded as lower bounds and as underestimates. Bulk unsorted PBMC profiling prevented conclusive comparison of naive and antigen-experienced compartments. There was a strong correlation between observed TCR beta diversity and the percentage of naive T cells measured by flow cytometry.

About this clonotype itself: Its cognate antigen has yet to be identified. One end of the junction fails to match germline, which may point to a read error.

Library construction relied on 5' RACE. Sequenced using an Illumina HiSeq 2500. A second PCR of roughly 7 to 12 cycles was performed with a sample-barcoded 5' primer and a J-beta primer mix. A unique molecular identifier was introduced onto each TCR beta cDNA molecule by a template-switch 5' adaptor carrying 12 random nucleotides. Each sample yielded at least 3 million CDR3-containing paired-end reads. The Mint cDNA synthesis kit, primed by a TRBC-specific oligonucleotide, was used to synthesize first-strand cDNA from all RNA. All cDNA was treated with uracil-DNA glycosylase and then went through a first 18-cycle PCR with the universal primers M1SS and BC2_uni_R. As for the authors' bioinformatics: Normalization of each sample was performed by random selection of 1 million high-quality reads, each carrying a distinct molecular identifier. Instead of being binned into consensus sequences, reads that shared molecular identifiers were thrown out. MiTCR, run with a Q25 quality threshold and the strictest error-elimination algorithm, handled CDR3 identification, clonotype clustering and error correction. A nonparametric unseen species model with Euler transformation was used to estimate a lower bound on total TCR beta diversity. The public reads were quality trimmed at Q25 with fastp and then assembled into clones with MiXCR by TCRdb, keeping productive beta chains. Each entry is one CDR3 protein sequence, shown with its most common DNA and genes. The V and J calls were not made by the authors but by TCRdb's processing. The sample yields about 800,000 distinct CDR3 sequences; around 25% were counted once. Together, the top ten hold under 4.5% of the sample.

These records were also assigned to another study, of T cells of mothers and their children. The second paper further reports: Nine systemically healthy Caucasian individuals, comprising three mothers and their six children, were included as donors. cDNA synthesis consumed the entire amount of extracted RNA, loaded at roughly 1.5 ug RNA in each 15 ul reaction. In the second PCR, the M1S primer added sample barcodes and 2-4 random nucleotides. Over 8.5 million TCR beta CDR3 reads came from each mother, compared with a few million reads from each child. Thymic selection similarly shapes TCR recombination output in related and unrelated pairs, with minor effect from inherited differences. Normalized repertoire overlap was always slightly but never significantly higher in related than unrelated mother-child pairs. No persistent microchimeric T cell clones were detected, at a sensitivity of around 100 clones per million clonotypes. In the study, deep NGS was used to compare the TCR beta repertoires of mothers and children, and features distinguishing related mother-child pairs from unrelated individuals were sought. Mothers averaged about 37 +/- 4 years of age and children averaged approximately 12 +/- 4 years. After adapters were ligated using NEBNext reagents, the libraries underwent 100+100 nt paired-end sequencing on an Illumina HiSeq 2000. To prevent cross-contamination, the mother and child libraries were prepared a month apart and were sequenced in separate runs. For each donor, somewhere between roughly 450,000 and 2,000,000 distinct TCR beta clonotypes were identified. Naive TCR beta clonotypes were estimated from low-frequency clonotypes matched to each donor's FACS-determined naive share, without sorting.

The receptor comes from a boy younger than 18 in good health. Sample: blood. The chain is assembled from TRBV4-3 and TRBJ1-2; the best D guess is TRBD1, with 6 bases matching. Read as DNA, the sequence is TGCGCCTGCAGCCTCACCTCGGGGGGGGCGGATGGCTACACCTTC. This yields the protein CACSLTSGGADGYTF.